Below are 8 T cell receptor beta chains sequenced from a single sample in a study of CD8 T cells in Susac syndrome. Reverse transcription of about 0.5 to 1 ug RNA used random hexamers. TCRdb reprocessed the immunoSEQ multiplex PCR reads via MiXCR and lists one record per CDR3 protein. The data hold fewer than 300,000 distinct CDR3 sequences, with approximately 84% observed a single time. What was sequenced was CD8+ T cells from PBMCs. Source of these receptors: a human donor with multiple sclerosis.

V and J are TRBV7-9 and TRBJ2-1; D remains ambiguous. The ends were cut back, 5 bases at V and 9 bases at J, with 5 bases in the middle. Germline CDR1 and CDR2: SEHNR and FQNEAQ (reference sequence). This CDR3 has 10 residues. The CDR3 is CASSVGEQFF. DNA for the CDR3: TGTGCCAGCAGCGTCGGTGAGCAGTTCTTC.

This chain connects TRBV7-9 to TRBJ2-2; no clear D gene. The germline V gene has CDR1 SEHNR and CDR2 FQNEAQ (reference sequence). This CDR3 comprises 15 residues. Trimming stripped 3 bases from V and 5 bases from J, with 13 bases between. CDR3 coding DNA: TGTGCCAGCAGCTTCGACCTAGGAATAACCGGGGAGCTGTTTTTT. Protein sequence: CASSFDLGITGELFF. The full variable domain, in which reference TRBV7-9 and TRBJ2-2 provide the parts outside the CDR3, is DTGVSQNPRHKITKRGQNVTFRCDPISEHNRLYWYRQTLGQGPEFLTYFQNEAQLEKSRLLSDRFSAERPKGSFSTLEIQRTEQGDSAMYLCASSFDLGITGELFFGEGSRLTVL.

The chain combines TRBV7-2 with TRBJ2-7; the D gene is possibly TRBD1 (5 bases). The ends were cut back, 8 bases at V and 12 bases at J, with 20 bases in the middle. CDR1 and CDR2 from the germline V gene are SGHTA and FQGNSA. CDR3 length equals 12 residues. DNA for the CDR3: TGTGCCAGCTGTCAACCCCCGGGTGGGGCGTACTTC. Translation gives CASCQPPGGAYF. The variable domain in full, completed from reference TRBV7-2 and TRBJ2-7, reads GAGVSQSPSNKVTEKGKDVELRCDPISGHTALYWYRQSLGQGLEFLIYFQGNSAPDKSGLPSDRFSAERTGGSVSTLTIQRTQQEDSAVYLCASCQPPGGAYFGPGTRLTVT.

The rearrangement links TRBV9 to TRBJ1-1; possibly TRBD1 for D (6 bases). This CDR3 is 13 amino acids long. V lost 1 base and J 5 bases, leaving 9 bases between the germline ends. Per germline, CDR1 SGDLS and CDR2 YYNGEE. The CDR3 region is CASSVYRETEAFF. DNA for the CDR3: TGTGCCAGCAGCGTATACAGGGAGACTGAAGCTTTCTTT.

V and J are TRBV9 and TRBJ1-2, with a tentative D call TRBD1 (5 bases). CDR1 is SGDLS and CDR2 is YYNGEE in the germline V gene. V was clipped by 3 bases and J by 4 bases, with 16 bases between them. There are 15 residues in the CDR3. CDR3 sequence reads: CASSGERDSSYGYTF. The CDR3 region has the DNA TGTGCCAGCAGCGGAGAACGGGACTCGTCCTATGGCTACACCTTC.

The CDR3 DNA is TGTGCCAGCAGTAGTCTAGCGGGAATTTACACCGGGGAGCTGTTTTTT. Its translation: CASSSLAGIYTGELFF. The chain combines TRBV27 with TRBJ2-2; 9 bases line up with TRBD2. The CDR3 extends over 16 amino acids. The junction had 7 bases not matched to a gene; V was cut back by 5 bases and J by 3 bases. Germline-derived CDR1 and CDR2 are MNHEY and SMNVEV (reference sequence).

This chain connects TRBV5-5 to TRBJ1-6, with TRBD1 matching over 8 bases. Germline CDR1 and CDR2: SGHKS and YYEKEE (reference sequence). This CDR3 spans 15 amino acids. The V segment lost 4 bases and the J segment 9 bases; nucleotides outside the gene matches: 9. CDR3 loop: CASSPWGQAPSPLHF. CDR3 in DNA: TGTGCCAGCAGCCCCTGGGGACAGGCCCCTTCACCCCTCCACTTT. The variable domain in full, completed from reference TRBV5-5 and TRBJ1-6, reads DAGVTQSPTHLIKTRGQQVTLRCSPISGHKSVSWYQQVLGQGPQFIFQYYEKEERGRGNFPDRFSARQFPNYSSELNVNALLLGDSALYLCASSPWGQAPSPLHFGNGTRLTVT.

The chain links TRBV14 to TRBJ2-5; D gene ambiguous. The V and J ends lost 3 bases and 1 base respectively, with 12 bases between them. The CDR3 extends over 15 amino acids. Germline V gene data show CDR1 as SGHDN and CDR2 as FVKESK. The CDR3 loop is CASSHRRHIQETQYF. In nucleotides, the CDR3 is TGTGCCAGCAGCCACCGAAGACATATCCAAGAGACCCAGTACTTC.